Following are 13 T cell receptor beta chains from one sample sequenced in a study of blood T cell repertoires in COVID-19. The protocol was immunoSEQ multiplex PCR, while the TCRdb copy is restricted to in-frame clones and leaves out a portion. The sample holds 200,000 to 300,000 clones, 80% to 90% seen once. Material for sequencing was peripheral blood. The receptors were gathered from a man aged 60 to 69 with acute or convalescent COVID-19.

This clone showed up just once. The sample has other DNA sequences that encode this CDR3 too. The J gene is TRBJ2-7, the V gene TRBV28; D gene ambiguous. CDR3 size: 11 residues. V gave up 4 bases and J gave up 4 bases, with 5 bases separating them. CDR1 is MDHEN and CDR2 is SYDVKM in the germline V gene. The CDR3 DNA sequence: TGTGCCAGCAGTTCCCAATACGAGCAGTACTTC. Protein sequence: CASSSQYEQYF.

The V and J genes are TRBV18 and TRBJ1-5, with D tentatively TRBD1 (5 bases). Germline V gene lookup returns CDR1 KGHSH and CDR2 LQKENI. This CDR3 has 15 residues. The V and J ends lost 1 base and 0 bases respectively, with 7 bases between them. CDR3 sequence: CASSPLGASNQPQHF. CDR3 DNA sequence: TGTGCCAGCTCACCACTTGGGGCTAGCAATCAGCCCCAGCATTTT.

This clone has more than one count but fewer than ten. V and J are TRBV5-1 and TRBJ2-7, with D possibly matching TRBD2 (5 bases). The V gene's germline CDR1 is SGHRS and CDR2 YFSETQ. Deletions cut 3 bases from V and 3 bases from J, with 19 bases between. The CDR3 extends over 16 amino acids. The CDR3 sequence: CASSSSSRTAGYEQYF. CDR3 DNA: TGCGCCAGCAGCTCTTCGTCTAGGACCGCGGGCTACGAGCAGTACTTC.

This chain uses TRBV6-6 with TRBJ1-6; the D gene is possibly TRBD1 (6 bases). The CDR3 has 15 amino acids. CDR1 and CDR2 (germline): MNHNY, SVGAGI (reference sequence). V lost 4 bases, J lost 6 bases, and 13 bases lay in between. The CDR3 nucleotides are TGTGCCAGCAGTTTACTACAGGGAACTAATTCACCCCTCCACTTT. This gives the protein CASSLLQGTNSPLHF.

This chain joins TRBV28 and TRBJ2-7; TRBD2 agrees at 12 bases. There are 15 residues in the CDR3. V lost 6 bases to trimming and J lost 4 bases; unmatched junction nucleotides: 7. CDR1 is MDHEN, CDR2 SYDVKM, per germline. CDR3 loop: CASSARGLAGYEQYF. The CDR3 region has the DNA TGTGCCAGCAGCGCCAGGGGACTAGCGGGTTACGAGCAGTACTTC.

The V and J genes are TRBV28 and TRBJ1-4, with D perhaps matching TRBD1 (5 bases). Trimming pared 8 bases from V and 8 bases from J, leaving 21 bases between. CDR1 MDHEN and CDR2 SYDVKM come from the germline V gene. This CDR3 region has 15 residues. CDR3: CASALDWGGREKLFF. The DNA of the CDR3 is TGTGCCAGCGCTCTAGACTGGGGGGGAAGGGAAAAACTGTTTTTT.

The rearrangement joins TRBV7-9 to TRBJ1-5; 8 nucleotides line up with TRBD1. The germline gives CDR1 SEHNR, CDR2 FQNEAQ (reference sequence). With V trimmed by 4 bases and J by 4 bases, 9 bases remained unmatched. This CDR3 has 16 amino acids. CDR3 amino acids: CASSSSTGELNQPQHF. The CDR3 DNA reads TGTGCCAGCAGCTCCTCGACAGGGGAGTTAAATCAGCCCCAGCATTTT.

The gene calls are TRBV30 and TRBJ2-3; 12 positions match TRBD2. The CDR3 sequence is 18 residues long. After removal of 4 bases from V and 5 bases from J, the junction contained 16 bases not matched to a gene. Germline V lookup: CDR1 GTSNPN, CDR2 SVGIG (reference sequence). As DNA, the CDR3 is TGTGCCTGGAAACTAGCGGGGGGCCAGAGCGGATCTAGAGATACGCAGTATTTT. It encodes CAWKLAGGQSGSRDTQYF.

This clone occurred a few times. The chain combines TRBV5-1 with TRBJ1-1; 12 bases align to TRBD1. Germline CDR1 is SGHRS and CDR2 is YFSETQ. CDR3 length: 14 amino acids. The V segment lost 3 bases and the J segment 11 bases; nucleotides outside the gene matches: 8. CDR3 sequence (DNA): TGCGCCAGCAGCTCCGGGACAGGGGGCGTCGCGGCTTTCTTT. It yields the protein CASSSGTGGVAAFF.

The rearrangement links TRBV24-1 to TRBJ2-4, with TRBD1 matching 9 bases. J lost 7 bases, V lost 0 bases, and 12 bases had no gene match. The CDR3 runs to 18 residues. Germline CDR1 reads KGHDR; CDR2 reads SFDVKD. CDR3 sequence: CATSDLYETGGHLNIQYF. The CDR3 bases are TGTGCCACCAGTGATTTGTACGAGACAGGGGGGCATCTGAACATTCAGTACTTC.

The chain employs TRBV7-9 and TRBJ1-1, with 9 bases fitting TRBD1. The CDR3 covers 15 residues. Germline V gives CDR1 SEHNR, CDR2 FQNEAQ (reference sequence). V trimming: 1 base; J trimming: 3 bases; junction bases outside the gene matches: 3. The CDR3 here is CASSLGWTGDTEAFF. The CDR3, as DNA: TGTGCCAGCAGCTTAGGTTGGACAGGGGACACTGAAGCTTTCTTT.

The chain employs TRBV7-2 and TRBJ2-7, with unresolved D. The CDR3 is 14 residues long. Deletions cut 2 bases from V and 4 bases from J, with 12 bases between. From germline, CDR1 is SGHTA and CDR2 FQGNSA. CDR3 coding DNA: TGTGCCAGCAGCTTATTGGTGGAGTTGTACGAGCAGTACTTC. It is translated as CASSLLVELYEQYF.

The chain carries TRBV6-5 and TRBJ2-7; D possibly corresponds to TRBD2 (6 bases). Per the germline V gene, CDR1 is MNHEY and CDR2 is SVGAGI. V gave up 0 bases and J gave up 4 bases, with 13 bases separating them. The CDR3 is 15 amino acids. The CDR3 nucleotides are TGTGCCAGCAGTTACTCGAAGCGGGTTCGTTACGAGCAGTACTTC. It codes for CASSYSKRVRYEQYF.